This T cell receptor beta chain was found in a study of OX40 agonist ivuxolimab in advanced cancers. Sequenced by immunoSEQ multiplex PCR; TCRdb stores in-frame clones only, minus some. Among approximately 90,000 clones listed, about 88% were seen once. Germline V gene sequence: CDR1 WNHNN, CDR2 SYGVQD (reference sequence). With 4 bases removed from V and 2 bases from J, the gap between germline ends came to 8 bases. This CDR3 has 13 amino acids. The material was CD4+ or CD8+ T cells sorted from blood, obtained in a trial of the OX40 agonist ivuxolimab. The J gene is TRBJ1-2, the V gene TRBV10-1; the D is unclear. The receptor's source is an adult with an advanced solid tumor such as melanoma, head and neck, liver or kidney cancer. CDR3 nucleotides: TGCGCCAGCAGTGTGGCACCCAACTATGGCTACACCTTC. Amino acids: CASSVAPNYGYTF.